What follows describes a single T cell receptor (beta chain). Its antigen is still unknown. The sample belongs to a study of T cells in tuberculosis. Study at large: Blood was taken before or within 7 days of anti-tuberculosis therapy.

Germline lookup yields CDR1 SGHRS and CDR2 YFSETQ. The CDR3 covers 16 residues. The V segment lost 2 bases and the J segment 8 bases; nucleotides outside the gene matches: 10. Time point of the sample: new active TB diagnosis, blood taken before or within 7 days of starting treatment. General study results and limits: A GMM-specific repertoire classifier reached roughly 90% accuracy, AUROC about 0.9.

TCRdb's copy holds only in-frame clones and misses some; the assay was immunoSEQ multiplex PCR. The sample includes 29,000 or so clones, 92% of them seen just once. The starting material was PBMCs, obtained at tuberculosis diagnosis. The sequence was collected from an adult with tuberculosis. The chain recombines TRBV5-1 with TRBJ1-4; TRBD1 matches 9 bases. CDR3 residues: CASSFTSGTGTEKLFF. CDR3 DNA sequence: TGCGCCAGCAGCTTTACTTCCGGGACAGGGACAGAAAAACTGTTTTTT.